This entry lists 26 T cell receptor beta chains sequenced from one sample in a study of blood T cell repertoires in COVID-19. TCRdb keeps only in-frame clones here, not all; method: immunoSEQ multiplex PCR. The sample has 240,000 or so clones, about 84% seen once. The sequenced sample was peripheral blood. Receptor source: an older man with acute or convalescent COVID-19.

This clone was observed once. The rearrangement uses TRBV7-2 and TRBJ2-2, with a weak D call TRBD2 (6 bases). The CDR3 has 16 residues. Trimming took 6 bases from V and 4 from J, leaving 18 bases between them. Germline V lookup: CDR1 SGHTA, CDR2 FQGNSA. In DNA, the CDR3 is TGTGCCAGCAGTCTGAGACTAGGCCCGACCACCGGGGAGCTGTTTTTT. Its translation: CASSLRLGPTTGELFF.

This chain connects TRBV2 to TRBJ2-2, with D possibly being TRBD1 (5 bases). The V end was cut by 1 base, the J end by 7 bases, with 16 bases between. CDR1 SNHLY and CDR2 FYNNEI come from the germline V gene. The CDR3 consists of 16 residues. CDR3 protein: CASSEGRTRTYGELFF. The CDR3 DNA reads as TGTGCCAGCAGTGAAGGGAGAACCAGGACATACGGGGAGCTGTTTTTT.

In its sample, this clone was seen a few times. V gene TRBV19 combines with J gene TRBJ1-1; 8 nucleotides match TRBD1. The CDR3 contains 15 residues. With 5 bases clipped from V and 0 bases from J, the junction kept 5 bases outside the gene matches. Germline V CDR1 and CDR2: LNHDA, SQIVND (reference sequence). The CDR3: CASSVTGAMNTEAFF. As DNA, the CDR3 is TGTGCCAGTAGTGTGACAGGGGCAATGAACACTGAAGCTTTCTTT.

This chain links TRBV27 with TRBJ2-1, with 7 bases matching TRBD2. The germline CDR1 and CDR2 sequences are MNHEY and SMNVEV (reference sequence). V shed 5 bases and J 4 bases; nucleotides not matched to a gene: 8. This CDR3 has 15 amino acids. CDR3 sequence reads: CASSVGLERYNEQFF. The DNA of the CDR3 is TGTGCCAGCAGTGTCGGACTAGAGAGATACAATGAGCAGTTCTTC.

J is TRBJ1-1 and V is TRBV18, with 9 bases matching TRBD1. Germline loops: CDR1 KGHSH, CDR2 LQKENI. The CDR3 runs 15 residues. V trimming: 5 bases; J trimming: 4 bases; junction bases outside the gene matches: 8. The CDR3 loop reads CASSDTGGVGTEAFF. In nucleotides, the CDR3 is TGTGCCAGCTCAGATACAGGGGGCGTGGGCACTGAAGCTTTCTTT.

The chain has TRBV2 and TRBJ2-2; 13 bases are shared with TRBD2. The ends lost 5 bases at V and 5 bases at J; junction bases unmatched: 11. In germline, CDR1 is SNHLY, CDR2 FYNNEI. There are 18 residues in the CDR3. The CDR3 is CASSSYGLAGVRTGELFF. The CDR3 DNA reads TGTGCCAGCAGTTCATACGGACTAGCGGGAGTGAGGACCGGGGAGCTGTTTTTT.

The chain joins TRBV6-5 to TRBJ2-7, with 9 nucleotides matching TRBD1. The J segment lost 2 bases and the V segment lost 5 bases, leaving 4 bases of the junction unmatched. The CDR3 extends over 14 amino acids. Germline values: CDR1 MNHEY, CDR2 SVGAGI. The CDR3 spells CASSLGQGPYEQYF. CDR3 sequence (DNA): TGTGCCAGCAGTCTGGGACAGGGCCCCTACGAGCAGTACTTC.

This clone was observed once. The CDR3, as DNA: TGTGCCACAAGGGGTCAGGGCAATACTGAAGCTTTCTTT. This codes for CATRGQGNTEAFF. This rearrangement joins TRBV10-3 to TRBJ1-1; perhaps TRBD1 as D (5 bases). The CDR3 length is 13 residues. The ends were cut back, 10 bases at V and 5 bases at J, with 17 bases in the middle. Germline values: CDR1 ENHRY, CDR2 SYGVKD.

This clone has only one observation. The chain links TRBV6-2 or TRBV6-3 to TRBJ1-2; D not resolved. The CDR3 is 14 amino acids. The germline CDR1 and CDR2 sequences are MNHEY and SVGEGT. The V gene lost 4 bases and the J gene lost 2 bases, with 11 bases spanning the gap. CDR3 residues: CASSSIMRNYGYTF. The CDR3 coding sequence is TGTGCCAGCAGTTCAATTATGCGGAACTATGGCTACACCTTC.

The chain's CDR3 is CASSFVFGGYNEQFF. In DNA form, the CDR3 reads TGTGCCAGCAGCTTCGTCTTCGGGGGATACAATGAGCAGTTCTTC. This chain connects TRBV11-2 to TRBJ2-1; TRBD2 might be the D (6 bases). The CDR3 contains 15 residues. V was cut by 3 bases and J by 4 bases, with 13 bases left in between. Germline assignment: CDR1 SGHAT and CDR2 FQNNGV.

This chain links TRBV9 with TRBJ1-1; 7 bases agree with TRBD1. V was pared by 1 base and J by 5 bases, with 5 bases of the junction left unmatched. The germline gives CDR1 SGDLS, CDR2 YYNGEE. CDR3 size: 14 residues. CDR3 DNA: TGTGCCAGCAGCGTAAACACGGGACAGACTGAAGCTTTCTTT. Its protein product is CASSVNTGQTEAFF.

The chain is built from TRBV4-2 and TRBJ1-4; no reliable D call. The ends were cut back, 4 bases at V and 4 bases at J, with 13 bases in the middle. The CDR3 has 15 residues. From germline, CDR1 is LGHNA and CDR2 YNFKEQ. Here the CDR3 DNA reads TGTGCCAGCAGCCCACGGACGGGGATTAATGAAAAACTGTTTTTT. Encoded protein: CASSPRTGINEKLFF.

The chain combines TRBV18 with TRBJ1-4, with 7 bases identical to TRBD1. CDR1 KGHSH and CDR2 LQKENI come from the germline V gene. V shed 2 bases and J 8 bases; nucleotides not matched to a gene: 8. The CDR3 is 15 amino acids. The CDR3 sequence is CASSPLRGLEEKLFF. In nucleotides, the CDR3 is TGTGCCAGCTCACCATTGAGGGGGCTCGAGGAAAAACTGTTTTTT. Together with reference TRBV18 and TRBJ1-4, the CDR3 gives the full variable domain: NAGVMQNPRHLVRRRGQEARLRCSPMKGHSHVYWYRQLPEEGLKFMVYLQKENIIDESGMPKERFSAEFPKEGPSILRIQQVVRGDSAAYFCASSPLRGLEEKLFFGSGTQLSVL.

The genes are TRBV27 and TRBJ2-2, with 8 bases fitting TRBD1. Germline CDR1 is MNHEY and CDR2 is SMNVEV (reference sequence). The ends lost 8 bases at V and 1 base at J; junction bases unmatched: 9. The CDR3 length is 16 residues. The CDR3 DNA is TGTGCCAGCGCCCCCAACAGGGGGTGGAACACCGGGGAGCTGTTTTTT. Its protein is CASAPNRGWNTGELFF.

The V gene is TRBV2, the J gene TRBJ2-7; TRBD2 aligns across 11 bases. J lost 7 bases, V lost 5 bases, and 16 bases had no gene match. CDR3 size: 17 residues. Per germline, CDR1 SNHLY and CDR2 FYNNEI. The CDR3 protein is CASSPQGLAGGAREQYF. DNA for the CDR3: TGTGCCAGCAGTCCCCAGGGGCTAGCGGGGGGAGCTCGGGAGCAGTACTTC.

The chain recombines TRBV28 with TRBJ1-2; no clear D gene. Germline lookup yields CDR1 MDHEN and CDR2 SYDVKM. This CDR3 region has 12 residues. The V and J ends lost 5 bases and 7 bases respectively, with 11 bases between them. The CDR3, as DNA: TGTGCCAGCAGTCCCTACGACACTGGCTACACCTTC. The encoded protein is CASSPYDTGYTF.

This clone came up once. CDR3 DNA sequence: TGTGCCAGTAGTAAAGGGTTGGACAATCTAAGGATGAACACTGAAGCTTTCTTT. Residues: CASSKGLDNLRMNTEAFF. This chain joins TRBV19 and TRBJ1-1, with D perhaps TRBD1 (5 bases). Between the trimmed V and J ends, which lost 4 bases and 0 bases, there was a span of 21 bases. The germline V gene has CDR1 LNHDA and CDR2 SQIVND (reference sequence). The CDR3 totals 18 residues.

The table lists this clone with a count of one. The rearrangement joins TRBV19 to TRBJ1-3; TRBD1 matches 7 bases. The germline CDR1 and CDR2 sequences are LNHDA and SQIVND (reference sequence). The CDR3 contains 15 residues. J was trimmed by 2 bases and V by 5 bases; bases with no gene match: 6. The chain's CDR3 is CASSPPTGTGNTIYF. In DNA form, the CDR3 reads TGTGCCAGTAGTCCCCCGACAGGGACTGGAAACACCATATATTTT. Full variable domain (missing parts from reference TRBV19 and TRBJ1-3): DGGITQSPKYLFRKEGQNVTLSCEQNLNHDAMYWYRQDPGQGLRLIYYSQIVNDFQKGDIAEGYSVSREKKESFPLTVTSAQKNPTAFYLCASSPPTGTGNTIYFGEGSWLTVV.

The DNA for the CDR3 is TGTGCCAGCAGTGAACCTCGAGGCTCTGGGGCCAACGTCCTGACTTTC. Translated, it gives CASSEPRGSGANVLTF. V usage is TRBV6-1 and J usage is TRBJ2-6; D not certain. Germline values: CDR1 MNHNS, CDR2 SASEGT. CDR3 length: 16 residues. The V gene lost 2 bases and the J gene lost 0 bases, with 8 bases spanning the gap.

V is TRBV28 and J is TRBJ1-2; no firm D call. In germline, CDR1 is MDHEN, CDR2 SYDVKM. V gave up 10 bases and J gave up 8 bases, with 17 bases separating them. This CDR3 has 12 amino acids. The CDR3 region is CATSDRERGYTF. DNA for the CDR3: TGTGCCACCTCCGACCGGGAGCGGGGCTACACCTTC.

The V and J genes are TRBV27 and TRBJ1-5; maybe TRBD1 (6 bases). Germline V gene data show CDR1 as MNHEY and CDR2 as SMNVEV (reference sequence). The CDR3 extends over 17 amino acids. With 6 bases removed from V and 4 bases from J, the gap between germline ends came to 22 bases. The CDR3 reads CASSPEGGTRNNQPQHF. For the CDR3, the DNA is TGTGCCAGCAGCCCCGAGGGGGGGACCCGGAATAATCAGCCCCAGCATTTT.

The rearrangement uses TRBV18 and TRBJ1-2, with unresolved D. Germline V gene lookup returns CDR1 KGHSH and CDR2 LQKENI. The V end was cut by 3 bases, the J end by 2 bases, with 13 bases between. This CDR3 is built from 15 residues. The CDR3: CASSPASQANYGYTF. Written as DNA, the CDR3 is TGTGCCAGCTCACCCGCCAGCCAGGCCAACTATGGCTACACCTTC.

This sequence joins TRBV12-3 or TRBV12-4 and TRBJ2-2; TRBD2 is a possible D gene (6 bases). There are 13 residues in the CDR3. Trimming shortened V by 2 bases and J by 7 bases, and 8 bases separated the two germline ends. The CDR3 nucleotides are TGTGCCAGCAGTTTATGGGGAGGCGGGGAGCTGTTTTTT. Its protein product is CASSLWGGGELFF.

The chain has TRBV3-1 (or the pseudogene TRBV3-2) and TRBJ2-5, with 11 positions matching TRBD1. CDR3 length: 17 residues. Germline lookup yields CDR1 LGHDT and CDR2 YNNKEL (reference sequence). The V gene end was trimmed by 1 base and the J gene end by 5 bases; junction bases not matched to a gene: 9. The CDR3 DNA sequence: TGTGCCAGCAGCCAAGGCGGGACAGGGGGTCGTACGGAGACCCAGTACTTC. It specifies CASSQGGTGGRTETQYF.

In its sample, this clone was seen once. This chain links TRBV18 with TRBJ2-7; 12 bases fit TRBD2. V lost 3 bases to trimming and J lost 4 bases; unmatched junction nucleotides: 10. Germline lookup yields CDR1 KGHSH and CDR2 LQKENI. CDR3 length: 17 amino acids. The CDR3 DNA is TGTGCCAGCTCACCGCTGGGGACCGGGACTAGCGGGTACGAGCAGTACTTC. This translates into CASSPLGTGTSGYEQYF.

V and J are TRBV28 and TRBJ1-5, with D unresolved. V was pared by 5 bases and J by 6 bases, with 14 bases between. Germline V gene data show CDR1 as MDHEN and CDR2 as SYDVKM. The CDR3 is made up of 14 amino acids. The CDR3 loop reads CASSPPTPGQPQHF. The CDR3 coding sequence is TGTGCCAGCAGTCCCCCAACCCCCGGTCAGCCCCAGCATTTT.